This record covers a single T cell receptor (beta chain). Germline V gene data show CDR1 as SGHVS and CDR2 as FQNEAQ. With V trimmed by 0 bases and J by 0 bases, 12 bases remained unmatched. CDR3 length equals 19 residues. The data stem from a study of blood T cell repertoires in COVID-19. Study-level background: Donors in the United States, Italy and Spain gave samples during acute or convalescent COVID-19. PBMCs, B-cell-depleted T cells, or T cells were the source of the cDNA or gDNA that made up the material.

Only in-frame clones appear in the TCRdb table, and some are missing; sequencing was by immunoSEQ multiplex PCR. Here the sample spans 400,000 to 550,000 clones, nearly 90% being singletons. The participants were between about 18 and 95 years old and came from some 25 US areas. This TCR was recovered from a woman under 30 with acute COVID-19. The chain joins TRBV7-8 to TRBJ1-2, with 8 nucleotides matching TRBD1. Source material: PBMCs or T cells enriched from blood (not recorded which). CDR3 bases: TGTGCCAGCAGCTTAGCTATTTTTAGGACAGGGAAACCTAACTATGGCTACACCTTC. Amino acids: CASSLAIFRTGKPNYGYTF.